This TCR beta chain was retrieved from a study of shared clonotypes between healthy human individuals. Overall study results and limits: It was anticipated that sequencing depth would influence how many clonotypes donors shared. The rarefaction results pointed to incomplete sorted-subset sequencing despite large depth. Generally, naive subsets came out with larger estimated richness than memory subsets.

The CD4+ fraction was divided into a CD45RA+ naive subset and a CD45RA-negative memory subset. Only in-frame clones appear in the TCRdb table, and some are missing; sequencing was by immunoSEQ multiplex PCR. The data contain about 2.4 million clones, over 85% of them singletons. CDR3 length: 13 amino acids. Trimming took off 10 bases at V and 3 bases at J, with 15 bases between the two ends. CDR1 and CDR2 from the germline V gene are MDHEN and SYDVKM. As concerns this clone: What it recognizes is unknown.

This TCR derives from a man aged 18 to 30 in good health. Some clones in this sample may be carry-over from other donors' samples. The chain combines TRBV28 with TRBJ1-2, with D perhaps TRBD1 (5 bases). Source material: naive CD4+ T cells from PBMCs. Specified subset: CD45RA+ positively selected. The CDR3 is CATTQGLDYGYTF. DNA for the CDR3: TGTGCCACGACTCAGGGTTTGGACTATGGCTACACCTTC.